The 20 T cell receptor beta chains in this list originate from one sample, sequenced in a study of T-cell memory formation after mild COVID-19. Each CDR3 protein gets one entry after TCRdb re-called the 5' RACE reads with MiXCR. The sample has 75,000 to 95,000 distinct CDR3 sequences, more than 12% seen once. Sample: PBMCs or a T cell subset sorted from them (not recorded which). The receptors were gathered from a man aged 18 to 29 who had mild COVID-19 (a few samples of this study predate the infection). Cell type and time point are not known.

As for this clonotype: This may stem from a read error, because a much larger clone lies one nucleotide away. The chain recombines TRBV9 with TRBJ1-5; D is uncertain. The germline V and J ends were trimmed by 2 bases and 4 bases, with 4 bases remaining between them. Germline-derived CDR1 and CDR2 are SGDLS and YYNGEE. This CDR3 comprises 12 residues. As DNA, the CDR3 is TGTGCCAGCAGCGTGGGAAATCAGCCCCAGCATTTT. Amino acids: CASSVGNQPQHF.

This chain uses TRBV20-1 with TRBJ1-1; no clear D. The CDR3 consists of 10 residues. Trimming shortened V by 5 bases and J by 4 bases, and 5 bases separated the two germline ends. Germline lookup yields CDR1 DFQATT and CDR2 SNEGSKA (reference sequence). CDR3 sequence (DNA): TGCAGTGCTTCCATCACTGAAGCTTTCTTT. It is translated as CSASITEAFF.

This clonotype has more than one count but fewer than ten. This chain joins TRBV6-5 and TRBJ2-7, with D perhaps matching TRBD2 (6 bases). Trimming removed 7 bases from V and 7 bases from J, with 17 bases in between. This CDR3 spans 13 amino acids. Germline V gives CDR1 MNHEY, CDR2 SVGAGI. In DNA, the CDR3 is TGTGCCAGCATGGCTGGGGGGACTTGGGAGCAGTACTTC. Translated: CASMAGGTWEQYF.

This clonotype appeared a few times. The chain combines TRBV27 with TRBJ2-6, with D uncertain. This CDR3 region has 16 residues. The V gene's germline CDR1 is MNHEY and CDR2 SMNVEV (reference sequence). V lost 3 bases and J lost 3, with 12 bases in between. CDR3 DNA sequence: TGTGCCAGCAGTTTCGTAACAAGCTATGGGGCCAACGTCCTGACTTTC. Translation gives CASSFVTSYGANVLTF.

V is TRBV9 and J is TRBJ1-2, with TRBD1 identical over 9 bases. The CDR3 totals 13 residues. The germline gives CDR1 SGDLS, CDR2 YYNGEE. Losses at the gene ends were 4 bases for V and 7 bases for J; bases not matched to a gene: 5. Here the CDR3 reads CASSSRDRVGYTF. In DNA form, the CDR3 reads TGTGCCAGCAGCTCCCGGGACAGGGTTGGCTACACCTTC.

This clonotype was observed many times. The rearrangement links TRBV5-1 to TRBJ2-1, with 7 bases aligning to TRBD1. Looked up from germline, CDR1 is SGHRS and CDR2 is YFSETQ. This CDR3 comprises 16 residues. J gave up 7 bases and V 0 bases, and 10 bases lay outside the gene matches. CDR3 nucleotide sequence: TGCGCCAGCAGCTTGGCCGAGGGACAGTTAGGGAATGAGCAGTTCTTC. Protein sequence: CASSLAEGQLGNEQFF.

CDR3 amino acids: CASSQDLVEGIEDQPQHF. DNA of the CDR3: TGCGCCAGCAGCCAAGATCTAGTCGAGGGGATTGAAGATCAGCCCCAGCATTTT. The chain combines TRBV4-3 with TRBJ1-5, with a tentative D call TRBD1 (5 bases). Trimming stripped 0 bases from V and 5 bases from J, with 20 bases between. The CDR3 has 18 amino acids. The germline gives CDR1 LGHNA, CDR2 YSLEER.

V gene TRBV6-2 or TRBV6-3 combines with J gene TRBJ2-6; tentatively, D is TRBD2 (6 bases). Trimming left V 7 bases short and J 0 bases short, with 10 bases between. Germline CDR1 is MNHEY and CDR2 is SVGEGT. This CDR3 has 15 residues. CDR3 loop: CASTGSASGANVLTF. CDR3 sequence (DNA): TGTGCCAGCACCGGGAGTGCCTCTGGGGCCAACGTCCTGACTTTC.

There are a few counts of this clonotype. V is TRBV4-1 and J is TRBJ2-7; possible D gene TRBD2, 7 bases. This CDR3 has 15 amino acids. Trimming cost V 4 bases and J 0 bases, with 13 bases left between them. Germline CDR1 is MGHRA and CDR2 is YSYEKL. The CDR3 nucleotides read TGCGCCAGCAGCCCCGAGGCGGGGGCCTCCTACGAGCAGTACGTC. Protein: CASSPEAGASYEQYV.

The rearrangement joins TRBV9 to TRBJ2-1, with D possibly being TRBD1 or TRBD2 (5 bases each). The germline CDR1 and CDR2 sequences are SGDLS and YYNGEE. CDR3 size: 16 residues. The V end lost 3 bases, the J end lost 3 bases, and 16 bases lay between the germline ends. CDR3 DNA sequence: TGTGCCAGCAGCGGAGGTGGGGACCTAGACTACAATGAGCAGTTCTTC. As protein: CASSGGGDLDYNEQFF.

With respect to this clonotype: This clone may be a read error of a much larger clone one base away. This chain connects TRBV6-2 or TRBV6-3 to TRBJ1-6; D is ambiguous. CDR1 and CDR2 from the germline V gene are MNHEY and SVGEGT. The CDR3 has 11 amino acids. The CDR3 here is CASGPGSPIHF. Here the CDR3 DNA reads TGTGCCAGCGGTCCCGGGTCACCCATCCACTTT.

This clonotype was picked up a small number of times. The chain carries TRBV12-3 or TRBV12-4 and TRBJ2-3; TRBD2 agrees at 9 bases. V lost 6 bases and J lost 0; bases outside the gene matches: 4. The CDR3 is 15 residues long. DNA for the CDR3: TGTGCCAGCAGGGGGACTAGCCAAAGCACAGATACGCAGTATTTT. Residues: CASRGTSQSTDTQYF.

The genes are TRBV4-1 and TRBJ2-5; 7 bases are a match to TRBD2. V shed 1 base, J shed 5 bases, and the junction held 13 bases outside the gene matches. This CDR3 is 17 amino acids long. Germline loops: CDR1 MGHRA, CDR2 YSYEKL. The CDR3 here is CASSQVPVGGGAETQYF. CDR3 nucleotides: TGCGCCAGCAGCCAAGTCCCAGTAGGCGGGGGAGCGGAGACCCAGTACTTC.

This clonotype was recorded a few times. The CDR3 region is CASSLDRQNEQFF. In DNA, the CDR3 is TGTGCCAGCAGTCTGGACAGGCAAAATGAGCAGTTCTTC. The chain uses TRBV6-2 or TRBV6-3 and TRBJ2-1; 7 bases are shared with TRBD1. This CDR3 region has 13 residues. The germline V gene encodes CDR1 MNHEY and CDR2 SVGEGT. The V and J ends lost 5 bases and 7 bases, in that order; junction bases with no gene match: 5.

The chain is built from TRBV6-2 or TRBV6-3 and TRBJ2-3; 11 bases align to TRBD1. Per germline, CDR1 MNHEY and CDR2 SVGEGT. The CDR3 length is 15 residues. After removal of 4 bases from V and 3 bases from J, the junction contained 3 bases not matched to a gene. CDR3 bases: TGTGCCAGCAGTTCCGGACAGGGGGCTACAGATACGCAGTATTTT. The encoded protein is CASSSGQGATDTQYF.

The chain uses TRBV24-1 and TRBJ2-3, with D perhaps matching TRBD1 or TRBD2 (5 bases each). V dropped 0 bases and J dropped 9 bases, with 6 bases sitting between them. The CDR3 has 12 amino acids. Germline V gene sequence: CDR1 KGHDR, CDR2 SFDVKD. This CDR3 reads CATSDLWGTQYF. The CDR3 DNA reads TGTGCCACCAGTGATTTGTGGGGGACGCAGTATTTT.

This clonotype was detected a few times. The chain uses TRBV6-5 and TRBJ1-4; 8 bases are shared with TRBD1. Germline V gene lookup returns CDR1 MNHEY and CDR2 SVGAGI. The V gene end was trimmed by 0 bases and the J gene end by 8 bases; junction bases not matched to a gene: 8. The CDR3 runs to 16 residues. The CDR3 sequence is CASSYSIMTGEEKLFF. CDR3 coding DNA: TGTGCCAGCAGTTACTCGATCATGACAGGGGAAGAAAAACTGTTTTTT.

The chain combines TRBV20-1 with TRBJ2-1; 9 positions match TRBD1. Per the germline V gene, CDR1 is DFQATT and CDR2 is SNEGSKA (reference sequence). J was trimmed by 9 bases and V by 3 bases; bases with no gene match: 12. CDR3 length: 15 residues. The CDR3 protein is CSASITGQGFGEQFF. The CDR3 DNA sequence: TGCAGTGCTAGTATAACAGGACAGGGGTTTGGTGAGCAGTTCTTC.

The chain joins TRBV20-1 to TRBJ1-5, with TRBD1 matching over 11 bases. The CDR3 is made up of 15 amino acids. Germline values: CDR1 DFQATT, CDR2 SNEGSKA (reference sequence). With V trimmed by 6 bases and J by 4 bases, 8 bases remained unmatched. CDR3 sequence reads: CSAHGTGGGNQPQHF. The CDR3 DNA sequence: TGCAGTGCCCACGGGACAGGGGGAGGGAATCAGCCCCAGCATTTT.

This clonotype was counted a few times. The chain employs TRBV6-5 and TRBJ1-1, with D hard to call. V dropped 2 bases and J dropped 2 bases, with 6 bases sitting between them. Germline V CDR1 and CDR2: MNHEY, SVGAGI. The CDR3 totals 13 residues. The CDR3 DNA reads TGTGCCAGCAGTTACAAGTCCAACACTGAAGCTTTCTTT. This encodes CASSYKSNTEAFF.